One sample yielded the 32 T cell receptor beta chains listed below, sequenced in a study of cytomegalovirus exposure and HLA in healthy donors. PCR primers comprised 60 Vbeta and 13 Jbeta primers. Profiled with immunoSEQ multiplex PCR; TCRdb holds only in-frame clones, not every one. The data contain some 220,000 clones, around 80% of them singletons. Input material: PBMCs. The receptors come from a woman aged 40 to 49 in good health and CMV-seronegative.

This clone was found a few times. DNA for the CDR3: TGTGCCAGCAGCTCCGGACAGTTGAACACTGAAGCTTTCTTT. It translates to CASSSGQLNTEAFF. The chain combines TRBV7-2 with TRBJ1-1, with D tentatively TRBD1 (6 bases). The CDR3 contains 14 residues. CDR1 SGHTA and CDR2 FQGNSA come from the germline V gene. The V and J ends lost 4 bases and 0 bases respectively, with 9 bases between them.

V and J are TRBV7-9 and TRBJ2-5, with TRBD2 matching 11 bases. The germline gives CDR1 SEHNR, CDR2 FQNEAQ (reference sequence). The CDR3 loop spans 18 amino acids. The V gene end was trimmed by 3 bases and the J gene end by 4 bases; junction bases not matched to a gene: 13. The DNA of the CDR3 is TGTGCCAGCAGCTTCCTAGCACAGTCTAGCGGGGGGCCAGAGACCCAGTACTTC. The encoded protein is CASSFLAQSSGGPETQYF.

This clone was seen only a few times. J is TRBJ1-1 and V is TRBV27; TRBD1 agrees at 7 bases. The CDR3 length is 14 residues. Germline lookup yields CDR1 MNHEY and CDR2 SMNVEV (reference sequence). V dropped 9 bases and J dropped 2; count of bases not matched to a gene: 9. The CDR3 reads CASLTRQGNTEAFF. The CDR3 region has the DNA TGTGCCAGTCTTACCCGACAGGGCAACACTGAAGCTTTCTTT.

This chain connects TRBV30 to TRBJ1-1; D unresolved. The CDR3 covers 12 residues. The V gene's germline CDR1 is GTSNPN and CDR2 SVGIG (reference sequence). The ends were cut back, 3 bases at V and 4 bases at J, with 9 bases in the middle. The CDR3 loop is CAWRFTTTEAFF. The DNA for the CDR3 is TGTGCCTGGAGATTCACTACCACTGAAGCTTTCTTT.

The chain uses TRBV6-5 and TRBJ1-2; 7 nucleotides line up with TRBD1. Germline V lookup: CDR1 MNHEY, CDR2 SVGAGI. The CDR3 covers 14 residues. J lost 4 bases, V lost 0 bases, and 2 bases had no gene match. CDR3 region: CASSYSGQFYGYTF. Written as DNA, the CDR3 is TGTGCCAGCAGTTACTCGGGACAGTTCTATGGCTACACCTTC.

The gene calls are TRBV19 and TRBJ1-2; D might be TRBD1 (6 bases). Trimming cost V 3 bases and J 3 bases, with 11 bases left between them. Germline lookup yields CDR1 LNHDA and CDR2 SQIVND (reference sequence). This CDR3 has 14 amino acids. The CDR3 sequence: CASSIGPGDYGYTF. Written as DNA, the CDR3 is TGTGCCAGTAGTATTGGTCCAGGGGACTATGGCTACACCTTC.

The V gene is TRBV10-3, the J gene TRBJ2-3; 9 positions agree with TRBD2. The V gene end was trimmed by 4 bases and the J gene end by 2 bases; junction bases not matched to a gene: 4. Germline CDR1 ENHRY, CDR2 SYGVKD. The CDR3 loop spans 15 amino acids. The CDR3 DNA reads TGTGCCATCAGTGGAAGCGGGGGGCCCACAGATACGCAGTATTTT. The encoded protein is CAISGSGGPTDTQYF.

The CDR3 DNA reads as TGTGCCAGTAGTCTTGAGGGTTACAATGAGCAGTTCTTC. Translation gives CASSLEGYNEQFF. The chain is built from TRBV19 and TRBJ2-1, with a weak D call TRBD2 (5 bases). CDR1 and CDR2 from the germline V gene are LNHDA and SQIVND (reference sequence). V dropped 5 bases and J dropped 4 bases, with 9 bases sitting between them. CDR3 length equals 13 residues.

The genes are TRBV19 and TRBJ1-4; D remains ambiguous. The germline V gene has CDR1 LNHDA and CDR2 SQIVND (reference sequence). The CDR3 consists of 13 residues. Between the trimmed V and J ends, which lost 8 bases and 5 bases, there was a span of 12 bases. The CDR3 protein is CASRRGSNEKLFF. In nucleotides, the CDR3 is TGTGCCAGTCGACGAGGATCGAATGAAAAACTGTTTTTT.

The chain couples TRBV10-3 to TRBJ2-3; no clear D gene. Deletions cut 0 bases from V and 1 base from J, with 5 bases between. The length of the CDR3 is 14 residues. CDR1 and CDR2 (germline): ENHRY, SYGVKD. CDR3 amino acids: CAISESRGTDTQYF. In DNA form, the CDR3 reads TGTGCCATCAGTGAGTCAAGAGGCACAGATACGCAGTATTTT.

V and J are TRBV11-3 and TRBJ1-2, with D maybe TRBD1 (6 bases). This CDR3 is 13 amino acids long. Trimming removed 5 bases from V and 6 bases from J, with 13 bases in between. Germline V gene sequence: CDR1 SGHNT, CDR2 YENEEA. CDR3 region: CASSVGGGHGYTF. In DNA, the CDR3 is TGTGCCAGCAGCGTGGGCGGGGGGCATGGCTACACCTTC.

V and J are TRBV11-2 and TRBJ2-6, with D possibly being TRBD1 (6 bases). CDR1 SGHAT and CDR2 FQNNGV come from the germline V gene. V was pared by 6 bases and J by 2 bases, with 20 bases between. The CDR3 length is 18 residues. The CDR3 region has the DNA TGTGCCAGCAGGGCCGTTGGGGGCCGGACTGCTGGGGCCAACGTCCTGACTTTC. Its translation: CASRAVGGRTAGANVLTF.

V and J are TRBV28 and TRBJ1-2; a weak D match, TRBD1 (6 bases). V was shortened by 3 bases and J by 10 bases, with 21 bases between the two germline ends. Per the germline V gene, CDR1 is MDHEN and CDR2 is SYDVKM. This CDR3 contains 15 residues. The CDR3 nucleotides are TGTGCCAGCAGTTTTCGGGTAGTACAGGGTGGTCCCTACACCTTC. Residues: CASSFRVVQGGPYTF.

The chain links TRBV10-1 to TRBJ1-4; D perhaps matches TRBD1 (5 bases). V lost 4 bases, J lost 3 bases, and 15 bases lay in between. The germline CDR1 and CDR2 sequences are WNHNN and SYGVQD (reference sequence). The CDR3 consists of 16 residues. This chain's CDR3 is CASSVLPGGPNEKLFF. CDR3 bases: TGCGCCAGCAGTGTCCTACCGGGGGGTCCTAATGAAAAACTGTTTTTT.

The chain recombines TRBV30 with TRBJ2-7, with D possibly being TRBD2 (5 bases). The germline V gene has CDR1 GTSNPN and CDR2 SVGIG (reference sequence). Trimming removed 3 bases at V and 0 bases at J, with 15 bases between. The CDR3 contains 15 residues. Written as DNA, the CDR3 is TGTGCCTGGAGCTGGGGAGTTATCGACTCCTACGAGCAGTACTTC. This codes for CAWSWGVIDSYEQYF. The full variable domain, completed using reference TRBV30 and TRBJ2-7, is SQTIHQWPATLVQPVGSPLSLECTVEGTSNPNLYWYRQAAGRGLQLLFYSVGIGQISSEVPQNLSASRPQDRQFILSSKKLLLSDSGFYLCAWSWGVIDSYEQYFGPGTRLTVT.

The chain uses TRBV28 and TRBJ1-5; a weak D match, TRBD1 (5 bases). The CDR3 has 16 residues. Germline lookup yields CDR1 MDHEN and CDR2 SYDVKM. The V end was cut by 5 bases, the J end by 0 bases, with 14 bases between. The CDR3 DNA is TGTGCCAGCAGTACAGACAGAGAGTATAGCAATCAGCCCCAGCATTTT. Translated, it gives CASSTDREYSNQPQHF.

The chain is built from TRBV19 and TRBJ1-5; 8 bases line up with TRBD1. Trimming cost V 3 bases and J 0 bases; bases outside gene matches: 1. The CDR3 extends over 15 amino acids. The germline gives CDR1 LNHDA, CDR2 SQIVND (reference sequence). CDR3 loop: CASSMTGVSNQPQHF. The CDR3 DNA follows: TGTGCCAGTAGTATGACAGGGGTTAGCAATCAGCCCCAGCATTTT.

This chain uses TRBV5-1 with TRBJ2-7; 10 bases agree with TRBD2. Unmatched junction bases numbered 6, after V lost 0 bases and J lost 3 bases. Germline lookup yields CDR1 SGHRS and CDR2 YFSETQ. The CDR3 runs 16 residues. The CDR3 nucleotides are TGCGCCAGCAGCTTGGGGGTAGCGGGGGGCGGCTACGAGCAGTACTTC. This encodes CASSLGVAGGGYEQYF.

The chain joins TRBV4-2 to TRBJ1-1, with 10 bases lining up with TRBD1. J lost 6 bases, V lost 4 bases, and 11 bases had no gene match. The germline V gene encodes CDR1 LGHNA and CDR2 YNFKEQ. CDR3 length: 16 amino acids. The CDR3 reads CASSRSGQGRKAEAFF. The CDR3 bases are TGTGCCAGCAGCCGATCGGGACAGGGGAGGAAGGCTGAAGCTTTCTTT.

V gene TRBV21-1 combines with J gene TRBJ1-5; TRBD1, as called in the table, went unchecked against the DNA. TRBV21-1 is termed a pseudogene. This CDR3 has 16 amino acids. The CDR3: CASSSVQGDGNQPQHF. In DNA, the CDR3 is TGTGCCAGCAGCAGCGTACAGGGCGATGGCAATCAGCCCCAGCATTTT.

V is TRBV7-9 and J is TRBJ1-1, with 8 positions matching TRBD1. Germline loops: CDR1 SEHNR, CDR2 FQNEAQ (reference sequence). V dropped 6 bases and J dropped 10; count of bases not matched to a gene: 13. CDR3 length: 14 amino acids. CDR3 coding DNA: TGTGCCAGCAGGCCAGGGGGCCGACGGTGGGGAGCTTTCTTT. Residues: CASRPGGRRWGAFF.

The chain joins TRBV7-2 to TRBJ2-6; 9 bases map to TRBD2. After removal of 1 base from V and 0 bases from J, the junction contained 4 bases not matched to a gene. Germline V gene sequence: CDR1 SGHTA, CDR2 FQGNSA. The CDR3 is 18 residues long. Here the CDR3 reads CASSLVAGVTSGANVLTF. The CDR3 DNA sequence: TGTGCCAGCAGCTTAGTAGCGGGGGTAACCTCTGGGGCCAACGTCCTGACTTTC.

The rearrangement links TRBV28 to TRBJ1-5, with TRBD1 matching 8 bases. The V gene's germline CDR1 is MDHEN and CDR2 SYDVKM. This CDR3 contains 18 residues. V lost 6 bases and J lost 0; bases outside the gene matches: 13. As DNA, the CDR3 is TGTGCCAGCAGCAAGGGACAGGTCGCAGGTTTTAGCAATCAGCCCCAGCATTTT. It specifies CASSKGQVAGFSNQPQHF.

As for this clone: Germline and junction disagree at one end, which may indicate a read error. V gene TRBV7-9 combines with J gene TRBJ1-5; TRBD1 agrees at 12 bases. The CDR3 is 15 residues long. The germline CDR1 and CDR2 sequences are SEHNR and FQNEAQ (reference sequence). The CDR3 nucleotides are TGTTCCAGCAGCCTGGGACAGGGGGCTAATCAGCCCCAGCATTTT. Amino acids: CSSSLGQGANQPQHF.

This clone was picked up a small number of times. The chain recombines TRBV4-3 with TRBJ2-1, with 14 bases aligning to TRBD2. This CDR3 has 17 amino acids. The junction had 7 bases not matched to a gene; V was cut back by 0 bases and J by 9 bases. The germline CDR1 and CDR2 sequences are LGHNA and YSLEER. The CDR3 DNA reads as TGCGCCAGCAGCCAAGATTGGGGGACTAGCGGGAGCATTGAGCAGTTCTTC. Encoded protein: CASSQDWGTSGSIEQFF.

V usage is TRBV5-6 and J usage is TRBJ2-7; D perhaps matches TRBD1 (6 bases). The CDR3 totals 13 residues. The V end was cut by 1 base, the J end by 4 bases, with 9 bases between. CDR1 and CDR2 from the germline V gene are SGHDT and YYEEEE. CDR3 DNA sequence: TGTGCCAGCAGCTTGAACAGGGAGTACGAGCAGTACTTC. This codes for CASSLNREYEQYF.

V gene TRBV6-1 combines with J gene TRBJ2-5, with D possibly TRBD2 on 6 matching bases. The ends were cut back, 2 bases at V and 5 bases at J, with 12 bases in the middle. Germline V gene data show CDR1 as MNHNS and CDR2 as SASEGT. The CDR3 has 14 residues. The CDR3 region is CASSELYRGETQYF. The CDR3 DNA reads TGTGCCAGCAGTGAACTCTACCGGGGGGAGACCCAGTACTTC.

V and J are TRBV15 and TRBJ2-2; TRBD1 aligns across 9 bases. From germline, CDR1 is LNHNV and CDR2 YYDKDF (reference sequence). This CDR3 has 20 amino acids. With 3 bases clipped from V and 2 bases from J, the junction kept 16 bases outside the gene matches. Here the CDR3 DNA reads TGTGCCACCAGCAGGGTACTAGGGGAACCGGGACAGGGCAACACCGGGGAGCTGTTTTTT. Protein: CATSRVLGEPGQGNTGELFF.

The chain links TRBV7-2 to TRBJ1-6, with TRBD1 matching 7 bases. Germline V CDR1 and CDR2: SGHTA, FQGNSA. This CDR3 is 15 amino acids long. The ends lost 5 bases at V and 5 bases at J; junction bases unmatched: 6. The CDR3 is CASSRGQPNNSPLHF. The CDR3, as DNA: TGTGCCAGCAGCCGGGGACAGCCAAATAATTCACCCCTCCACTTT.

This chain joins TRBV7-2 and TRBJ2-5, with 9 bases identical to TRBD2. The CDR3 is 14 residues long. J lost 4 bases, V lost 4 bases, and 4 bases had no gene match. Germline loops: CDR1 SGHTA, CDR2 FQGNSA. The CDR3 here is CASSSAGGRETQYF. The CDR3 DNA is TGTGCCAGCAGCTCCGCGGGGGGGAGAGAGACCCAGTACTTC.

The chain links TRBV21-1 to TRBJ1-2. TRBV21-1 is a documented pseudogene. The CDR3 is 17 amino acids. As DNA, the CDR3 is TGTGCCAGCAGCAAAGGGACAGAGCGGGACCGGAACTATGGCTACACCTTC. Translated: CASSKGTERDRNYGYTF.

V and J are TRBV9 and TRBJ2-3; a weak D match, TRBD2 (7 bases). The CDR3 covers 17 residues. V lost 0 bases to trimming and J lost 6 bases, with 20 bases between them. CDR1 and CDR2 (germline): SGDLS, YYNGEE. The CDR3 sequence is CASSVEGGRGWIDTQYF. Here the CDR3 DNA reads TGTGCCAGCAGCGTAGAGGGGGGGCGGGGTTGGATTGATACGCAGTATTTT.